The clone carrying this TCR beta chain occurred a few times. As yet, its antigen is unknown. The sample is drawn from a study of T cells after yellow fever vaccination. The study's findings and limits: In FACS-sorted repertoires, abundant clonotypes from the bulk population could appear as contaminants.

The CDR3 runs to 12 residues. V lost 4 bases to trimming and J lost 10 bases; unmatched junction nucleotides: 3. The germline V gene has CDR1 SGHTA and CDR2 FQGNSA. TCRdb re-called the 5' RACE reads with MiXCR, one entry per CDR3 protein. The profile covers under 400,000 distinct CDR3 sequences, with about an eighth appearing a single time and 2.5% to 3.5% taken by the ten largest. This rearrangement joins TRBV7-2 to TRBJ2-3, with 9 bases lining up with TRBD2. The clonotype was recovered from a man between 18 and 35 years old who received the YFV17D yellow fever vaccine. This sample comprised CD4+ T cells sorted from PBMCs, obtained 15 days after the yellow fever booster vaccination. CDR3 sequence: CASSSRTSAQYF. The CDR3 DNA follows: TGTGCCAGCAGCTCGCGGACTAGCGCGCAGTATTTT.